The T cell receptor (beta chain) under discussion was sequenced for a study of regulatory T cells in long-lasting Graves disease. General study results and limits: Patients with persistent disease shared over 2,500 public clonotypes, outpacing the approximately 970 shared by new patients.

This clonotype has ten or more counts. Its antigen is still unknown. This CDR3 is 11 amino acids long. Trimming left V 3 bases short and J 5 bases short, with 5 bases between. The germline CDR1 and CDR2 sequences are SEHNR and FQNEAQ (reference sequence). Construction of TCR beta libraries relied on iRepertoire HTBI primers and on Arm-PCR targeting CDR3 regions. Each CDR3 protein gets one entry after TCRdb re-called the multiplex PCR reads with MiXCR. Of hundreds of thousands of distinct CDR3 sequences in the sample, around 12% were seen once. Time point noted: newly diagnosed GD, antithyroid drugs for less than 3 months. Making the TCR library involved RNA that had been extracted from PBMCs. Per American Thyroid Association guidelines, Graves' disease was diagnosed. In addition, the sample was reused for a study of T cells in Graves' hyperthyroidism and ophthalmopathy. From that paper: Blood also showed most of the thyroid clonotypes that were expanded above 0.001. Ophthalmopathy could be told apart from stable hyperthyroidism with a 13 V-J model.

J is TRBJ2-7 and V is TRBV7-9, with D unresolved. The sequence was obtained from a woman under 40 with Graves disease. The material sequenced was peripheral blood mononuclear cells (PBMCs), taken at new diagnosis, from a patient treated with antithyroid drugs. As DNA, the CDR3 is TGTGCCAGCAGCTTCATGGACGAGCAGTACTTC. Amino acid sequence: CASSFMDEQYF.